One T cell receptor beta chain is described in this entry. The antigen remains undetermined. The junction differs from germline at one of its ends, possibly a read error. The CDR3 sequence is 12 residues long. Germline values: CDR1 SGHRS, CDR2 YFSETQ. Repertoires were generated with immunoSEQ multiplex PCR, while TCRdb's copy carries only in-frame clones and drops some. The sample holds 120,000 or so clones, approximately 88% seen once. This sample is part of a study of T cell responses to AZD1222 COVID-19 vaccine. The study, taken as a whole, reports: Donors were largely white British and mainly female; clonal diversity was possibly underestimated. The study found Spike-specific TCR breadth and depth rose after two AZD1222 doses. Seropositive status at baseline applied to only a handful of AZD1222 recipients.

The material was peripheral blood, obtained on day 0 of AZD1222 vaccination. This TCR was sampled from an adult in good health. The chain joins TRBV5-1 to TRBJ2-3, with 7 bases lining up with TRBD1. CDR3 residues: CASSSGTETQYF. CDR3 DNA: TGCGCCAGCAGCTCCGGGACAGAGACGCAGTATTTT.